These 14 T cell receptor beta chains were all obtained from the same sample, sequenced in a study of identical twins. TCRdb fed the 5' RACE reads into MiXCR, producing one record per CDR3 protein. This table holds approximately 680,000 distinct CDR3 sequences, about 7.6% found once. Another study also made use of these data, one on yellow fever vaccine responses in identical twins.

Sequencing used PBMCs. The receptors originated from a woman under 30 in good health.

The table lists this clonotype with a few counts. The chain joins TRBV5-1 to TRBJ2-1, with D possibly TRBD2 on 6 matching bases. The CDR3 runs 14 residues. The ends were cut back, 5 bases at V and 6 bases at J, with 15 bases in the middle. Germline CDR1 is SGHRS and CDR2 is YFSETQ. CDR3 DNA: TGCGCCAGCAGACACGTAGGCGGGATCAATGAGCAGTTCTTC. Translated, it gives CASRHVGGINEQFF.

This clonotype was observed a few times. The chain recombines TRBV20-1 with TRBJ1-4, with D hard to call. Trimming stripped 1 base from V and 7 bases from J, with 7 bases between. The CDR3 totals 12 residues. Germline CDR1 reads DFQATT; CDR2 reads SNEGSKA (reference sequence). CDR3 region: CSARGEREKLFF. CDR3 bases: TGCAGTGCTAGAGGAGAACGTGAAAAACTGTTTTTT.

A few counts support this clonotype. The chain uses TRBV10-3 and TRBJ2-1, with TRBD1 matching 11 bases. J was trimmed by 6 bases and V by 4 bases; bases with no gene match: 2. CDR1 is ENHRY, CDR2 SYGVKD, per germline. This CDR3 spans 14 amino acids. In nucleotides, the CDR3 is TGTGCCATCAGTGGGGGACAGGGGGGCAATGAGCAGTTCTTC. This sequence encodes CAISGGQGGNEQFF.

The CDR3 reads CASSLAEPSDTEAFF. CDR3 sequence (DNA): TGTGCCAGCAGCTTAGCCGAGCCCTCGGACACTGAAGCTTTCTTT. The rearrangement joins TRBV7-9 to TRBJ1-1, with unresolved D. The germline V gene has CDR1 SEHNR and CDR2 FQNEAQ (reference sequence). This CDR3 contains 15 residues. Trimming took 0 bases from V and 3 from J, leaving 11 bases between them.

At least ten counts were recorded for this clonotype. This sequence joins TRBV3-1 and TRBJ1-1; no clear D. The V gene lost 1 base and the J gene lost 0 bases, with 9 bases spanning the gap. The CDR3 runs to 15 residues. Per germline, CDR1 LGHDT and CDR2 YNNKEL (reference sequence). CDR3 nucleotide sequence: TGTGCCAGCAGCCAAGTAGCGGGCCTGAACACTGAAGCTTTCTTT. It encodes CASSQVAGLNTEAFF.

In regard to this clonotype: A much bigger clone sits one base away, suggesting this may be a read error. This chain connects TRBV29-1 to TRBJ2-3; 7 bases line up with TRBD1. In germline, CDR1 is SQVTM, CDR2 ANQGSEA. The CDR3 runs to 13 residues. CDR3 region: CSVEKGAADAQYF. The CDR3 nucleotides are TGCAGCGTTGAGAAGGGGGCGGCAGATGCGCAGTATTTT.

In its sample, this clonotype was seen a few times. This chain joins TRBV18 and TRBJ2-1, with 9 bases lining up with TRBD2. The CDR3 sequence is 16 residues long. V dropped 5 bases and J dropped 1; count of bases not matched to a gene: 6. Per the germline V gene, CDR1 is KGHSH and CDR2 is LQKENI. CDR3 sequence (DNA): TGTGCCAGCTCAGGTAGCGGGAGTTTTTCCTACAATGAGCAGTTCTTC. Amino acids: CASSGSGSFSYNEQFF.

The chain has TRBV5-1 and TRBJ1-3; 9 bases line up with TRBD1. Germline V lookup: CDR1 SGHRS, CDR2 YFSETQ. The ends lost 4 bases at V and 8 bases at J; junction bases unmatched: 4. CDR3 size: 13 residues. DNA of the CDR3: TGCGCCAGCAGCCAGGGACAGGGAGACACCATATATTTT. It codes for CASSQGQGDTIYF.

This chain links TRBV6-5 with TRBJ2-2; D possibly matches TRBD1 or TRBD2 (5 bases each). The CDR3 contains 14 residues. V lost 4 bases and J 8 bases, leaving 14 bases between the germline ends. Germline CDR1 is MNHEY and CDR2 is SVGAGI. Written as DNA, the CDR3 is TGTGCCAGCAGTTTACGGGGACCGGGGGGGGAGCTGTTTTTT. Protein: CASSLRGPGGELFF.

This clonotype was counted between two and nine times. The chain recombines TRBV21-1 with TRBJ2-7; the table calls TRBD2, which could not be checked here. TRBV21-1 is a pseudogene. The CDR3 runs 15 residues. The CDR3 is CASSPRLADTYEQYV. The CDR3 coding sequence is TGTGCCAGCAGCCCCCGACTAGCGGACACCTACGAGCAGTACGTC.

CDR3 in DNA: TGCAGTGCTAGATGGGGGGGGACTAGTCAATCAGATACGCAGTATTTT. It is translated as CSARWGGTSQSDTQYF. The chain uses TRBV20-1 and TRBJ2-3; 8 bases align to TRBD2. CDR3 length: 16 amino acids. Trimming cost V 2 bases and J 4 bases; bases outside gene matches: 11. Germline V gives CDR1 DFQATT, CDR2 SNEGSKA (reference sequence).

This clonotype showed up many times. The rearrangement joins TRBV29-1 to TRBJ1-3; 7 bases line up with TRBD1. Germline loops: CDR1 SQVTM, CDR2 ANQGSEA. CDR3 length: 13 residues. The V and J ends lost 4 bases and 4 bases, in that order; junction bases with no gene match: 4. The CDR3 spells CSVGETGGNTIYF. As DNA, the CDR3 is TGCAGCGTTGGGGAGACAGGGGGAAACACCATATATTTT. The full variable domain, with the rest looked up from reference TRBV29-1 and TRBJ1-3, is SAVISQKPSRDICQRGTSLTIQCQVDSQVTMMFWYRQQPGQSLTLIATANQGSEATYESGFVIDKFPISRPNLTFSTLTVSNMSPEDSSIYLCSVGETGGNTIYFGEGSWLTVV.

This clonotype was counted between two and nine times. The CDR3 coding sequence is TGTGCCACCAGATCCGTGGATACGCAGTATTTT. Translating it yields CATRSVDTQYF. The chain has TRBV15 and TRBJ2-3, with D unresolved. The CDR3 consists of 11 residues. The germline gives CDR1 LNHNV, CDR2 YYDKDF (reference sequence). V was cut by 6 bases and J by 6 bases, with 7 bases left in between.

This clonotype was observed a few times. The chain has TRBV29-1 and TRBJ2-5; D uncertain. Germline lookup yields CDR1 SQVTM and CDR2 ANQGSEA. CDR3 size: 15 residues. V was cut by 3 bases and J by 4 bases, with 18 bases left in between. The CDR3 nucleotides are TGCAGCGTTGAGACCGGTACTCACCGGCGAGAGACCCAGTACTTC. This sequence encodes CSVETGTHRRETQYF.